This passage covers 3 T cell receptor beta chains from one sample sequenced in a study of blood T cell repertoires in COVID-19. Some clones are missing from TCRdb's copy, which holds only in-frame ones; the method was immunoSEQ multiplex PCR. Here the sample spans about 670,000 clones, 70% to 90% being singletons. Source material: peripheral blood. These receptors were obtained from a woman aged 18 to 35 with acute or convalescent COVID-19.

This clone was observed a single time. The chain combines TRBV12-3 or TRBV12-4 with TRBJ2-2; the match to TRBD2 covers 9 bases. This CDR3 comprises 13 residues. The trim removed 3 bases at V and 7 bases at J, leaving 0 bases unmatched. In DNA form, the CDR3 reads TGTGCCAGCAGTTTGACTAGCGGCGGGGAGCTGTTTTTT. Residues: CASSLTSGGELFF.

V usage is TRBV6-2 or TRBV6-3 and J usage is TRBJ1-1; perhaps TRBD1 as D (6 bases). Trimming shortened V by 0 bases and J by 5 bases, and 25 bases separated the two germline ends. The CDR3 contains 19 residues. CDR1 and CDR2 (germline): MNHEY, SVGEGT. The CDR3 sequence: CASSYSSPVTDRLGTEAFF. For the CDR3, the DNA is TGTGCCAGCAGTTACTCGTCCCCCGTAACCGACAGGCTGGGGACTGAAGCTTTCTTT.

CDR3 sequence (DNA): TGTGCCAGCAGATCAAGGGGGGGAGGATCCGGGGAGCTGTTTTTT. Translation: CASRSRGGGSGELFF. The chain couples TRBV7-8 to TRBJ2-2, with a tentative D call TRBD2 (7 bases). Deletions cut 6 bases from V and 6 bases from J, with 17 bases between. The length of the CDR3 is 15 residues. CDR1 is SGHVS and CDR2 is FQNEAQ in the germline V gene.